The clone carrying this T cell receptor (beta chain) has more than one count but fewer than ten. The data derive from a study of T cells in Graves' hyperthyroidism and ophthalmopathy. RNA transcripts gave rise to amplified TCR beta CDR3 regions. Carried out on the TCR CDR3, a first-round RT-PCR used the HTBI primer set. Each CDR3 protein is one row after TCRdb ran MiXCR on the multiplex PCR reads. The sample has about 460,000 distinct CDR3 sequences; under 25% are singletons. The CDR3 is 16 amino acids. With V trimmed by 1 base and J by 0 bases, 6 bases remained unmatched. Germline V gene sequence: CDR1 DFQATT, CDR2 SNEGSKA (reference sequence).

This clonotype was obtained from a woman aged 65 to 85 with Graves' ophthalmopathy. The rearrangement joins TRBV20-1 to TRBJ2-7; 10 nucleotides agree with TRBD2. Source material: blood. DNA for the CDR3: TGCAGTGCTAGAGGGACTAGCGGTTCTAGCTCCTACGAGCAGTACTTC. It yields the protein CSARGTSGSSSYEQYF.